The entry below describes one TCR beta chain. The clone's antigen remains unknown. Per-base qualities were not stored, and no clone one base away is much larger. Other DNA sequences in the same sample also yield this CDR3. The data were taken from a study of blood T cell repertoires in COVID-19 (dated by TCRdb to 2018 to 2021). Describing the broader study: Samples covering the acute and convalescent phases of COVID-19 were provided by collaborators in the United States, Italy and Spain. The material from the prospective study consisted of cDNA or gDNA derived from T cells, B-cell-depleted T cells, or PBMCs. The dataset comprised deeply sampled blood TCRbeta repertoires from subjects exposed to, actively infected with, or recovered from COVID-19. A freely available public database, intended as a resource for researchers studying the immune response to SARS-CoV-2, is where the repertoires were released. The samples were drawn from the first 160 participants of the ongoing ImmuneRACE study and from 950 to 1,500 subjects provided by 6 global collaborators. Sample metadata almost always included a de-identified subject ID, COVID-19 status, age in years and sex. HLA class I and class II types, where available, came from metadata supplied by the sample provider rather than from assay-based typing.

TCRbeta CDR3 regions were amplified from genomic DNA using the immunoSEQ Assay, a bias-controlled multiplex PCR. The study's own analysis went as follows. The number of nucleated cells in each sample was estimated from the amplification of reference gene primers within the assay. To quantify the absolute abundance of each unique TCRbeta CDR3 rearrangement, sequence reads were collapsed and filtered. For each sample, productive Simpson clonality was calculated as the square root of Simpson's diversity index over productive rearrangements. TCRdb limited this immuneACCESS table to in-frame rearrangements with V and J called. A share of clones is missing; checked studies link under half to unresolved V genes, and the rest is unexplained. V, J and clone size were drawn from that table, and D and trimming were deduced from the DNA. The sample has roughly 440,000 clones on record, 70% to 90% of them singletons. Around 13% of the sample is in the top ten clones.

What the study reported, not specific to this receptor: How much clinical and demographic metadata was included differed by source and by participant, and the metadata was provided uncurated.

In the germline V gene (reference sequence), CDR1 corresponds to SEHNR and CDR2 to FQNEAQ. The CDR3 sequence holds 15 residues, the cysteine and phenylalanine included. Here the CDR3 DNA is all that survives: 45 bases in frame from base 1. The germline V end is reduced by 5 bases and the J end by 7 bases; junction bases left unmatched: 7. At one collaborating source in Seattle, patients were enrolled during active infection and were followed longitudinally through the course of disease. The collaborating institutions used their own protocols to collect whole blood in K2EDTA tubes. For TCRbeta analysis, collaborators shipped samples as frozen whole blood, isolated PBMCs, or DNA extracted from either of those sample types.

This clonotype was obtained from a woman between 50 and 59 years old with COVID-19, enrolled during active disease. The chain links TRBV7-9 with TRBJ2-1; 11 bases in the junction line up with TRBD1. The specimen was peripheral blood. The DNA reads TGTGCCAGCAGCCCCGGGACAGGGGGGAGGAATGAGCAGTTCTTC. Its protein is CASSPGTGGRNEQFF.